This T cell receptor (beta chain) was recovered during a study of patients and donors after allogeneic stem cell transplantation. After removal of 1 base from V and 7 bases from J, the junction contained 6 bases not matched to a gene. Germline-derived CDR1 and CDR2 are MDHEN and SYDVKM. This CDR3 is 17 amino acids long. TCRdb passed the RT-PCR reads through MiXCR, listing each CDR3 protein once. The data contain about 28,000 distinct CDR3 sequences, around 7% of them singletons. The chain links TRBV28 to TRBJ2-1; 14 bases align to TRBD2. This TCR was sampled from a human donor who was either an allogeneic HSCT recipient or a stem cell or donor lymphocyte infusion donor (not recorded which). It is not recorded whose cells these are; they may come from a transplant donor. The sample consisted of blood, either unsorted or a sorted T cell fraction (not recorded which). CDR3 sequence reads: CASSLFGTSGRRNEQFF. The CDR3 region has the DNA TGTGCCAGCAGTTTATTTGGGACTAGCGGGAGACGAAATGAGCAGTTCTTC.